Sequencing of this TCR beta chain was carried out in a study of beta chain features in type 1 diabetes. Regarding the study as a whole: For Type 1 diabetes patients, all four CD4+ subsets carried TCRB CDR3s that were moderately but significantly shorter. It was not settled here whether HLA type affects TCRB rearrangement.

A note on this clone: Its antigen is unknown. The junction shows a germline mismatch at one end, possibly a read error.

Expressed TCRB transcripts were sequenced because the entire RNA isolate underwent reverse transcription. Sequencing of naive, central memory and regulatory T cell samples gave an average of roughly 3.4 million reads. Sequencing used immunoSEQ multiplex PCR; TCRdb keeps in-frame clones, though not all of them. The sample lists 250,000 to 350,000 clones, 15% seen once, with 0.015% in the top ten. CD45RO/CCR7/CD25/CD127/CD95/CD27 separated CD4+ naive, central memory, regulatory and stem cell-like memory cells by sorting. This CDR3 spans 14 amino acids. Germline V gene lookup returns CDR1 MNHNS and CDR2 SASEGT.

V and J are TRBV6-1 and TRBJ2-5; TRBD1 agrees at 12 bases. The sequencing input was naive CD4+ T cells from blood. The TCR originated in a man between 18 and 35 years old with type 1 diabetes. In DNA form, the CDR3 reads TGTGCCGGCAGGGACAGGGGGCTCGGGGAGACCCAGTACTTC. Encoded protein: CAGRDRGLGETQYF.